The 26 T cell receptor beta chains below were found in one sample sequenced in a study of cytomegalovirus exposure and HLA in healthy donors (dated by TCRdb to the late 2010s). Library preparation employed the immunoSEQ multiplex PCR assay. For the multiplex PCR, a mixture combining 60 forward primers for TCR Vbeta segments and 13 reverse primers for TCR Jbeta segments was used. TCRdb carries this immuneACCESS record with in-frame sequences only. Its versions omit some clonotypes, under half of them owing to an unresolved V gene in the studies checked, with the rest unexplained. This sample comprises 150,000 to 200,000 clones, approximately 80% of them detected only once. More than 2% of the sample is held by the ten biggest clonotypes. Sequenced: PBMCs. The receptors were sampled from a man aged 45 to 65 in good health and CMV-seropositive.

This clone has just one count. A junction boundary mismatches the germline segment, possibly from a read error. This chain joins TRBV14 and TRBJ1-2; weak D call: TRBD1 (5 bases). This CDR3 contains 14 residues. Germline V gene data show CDR1 as SGHDN and CDR2 as FVKESK. CDR3 sequence (DNA): TGTGCCAGCAGCCCTACGACAGTAGTCTATGGCTACTCCTTC. It codes for CASSPTTVVYGYSF.

The chain is built from TRBV7-9 and TRBJ1-1; possibly TRBD1 for D (5 bases). V was cut by 7 bases and J by 3 bases, with 12 bases left in between. Germline V gives CDR1 SEHNR, CDR2 FQNEAQ (reference sequence). CDR3 length: 13 amino acids. The CDR3 is CASTQPGDTEAFF. The CDR3 nucleotides read TGTGCCAGCACCCAGCCGGGGGACACTGAAGCTTTCTTT.

This clone has just a few counts. V gene TRBV11-2 combines with J gene TRBJ1-4, with 7 bases matching TRBD1. This CDR3 is built from 16 residues. J lost 7 bases, V lost 0 bases, and 8 bases had no gene match. CDR1 is SGHAT and CDR2 is FQNNGV in the germline V gene. The CDR3, as DNA: TGTGCCAGCAGCTTAGAACCCGGGACAGTTAGTGAAAAACTGTTTTTT. This sequence encodes CASSLEPGTVSEKLFF.

J is TRBJ1-2 and V is TRBV5-1, with no clear D. The CDR3 is made up of 13 amino acids. CDR1 SGHRS and CDR2 YFSETQ come from the germline V gene. V lost 2 bases and J 8 bases, leaving 13 bases between the germline ends. In nucleotides, the CDR3 is TGCGCCAGCAGCTTAACACCGTCTTGGGGCTACACCTTC. It codes for CASSLTPSWGYTF.

This clone was seen once. The chain employs TRBV11-2 and TRBJ1-1; D is undetermined. The CDR3 totals 11 residues. V was shortened by 7 bases and J by 2 bases, with 5 bases between the two germline ends. Germline-derived CDR1 and CDR2 are SGHAT and FQNNGV. The CDR3 nucleotides read TGTGCCAGCACTATTAACACTGAAGCTTTCTTT. This gives the protein CASTINTEAFF.

This clone was recorded only once. This chain links TRBV19 with TRBJ1-6, with D possibly matching TRBD1 (5 bases). This CDR3 region has 16 residues. Deletions cut 6 bases from V and 7 bases from J, with 19 bases between. Germline V gives CDR1 LNHDA, CDR2 SQIVND (reference sequence). The CDR3, as DNA: TGTGCCAGTAGCCTAAAGCTGACAGAGAACAATTCACCCCTCCACTTT. Its protein product is CASSLKLTENNSPLHF.

This clone was detected a few times. The chain has TRBV19 and TRBJ1-4, with D possibly being TRBD1 (5 bases). CDR3 length: 14 residues. CDR1 LNHDA and CDR2 SQIVND come from the germline V gene (reference sequence). The V end was cut by 1 base, the J end by 8 bases, with 11 bases between. CDR3 bases: TGTGCCAGTAGTATAGTCGACCGGGGGGAAAAACTGTTTTTT. Its translation: CASSIVDRGEKLFF.

The chain carries TRBV9 and TRBJ1-1; D unresolved. The V end was cut by 0 bases, the J end by 1 base, with 7 bases between. The CDR3 has 14 amino acids. The germline CDR1 and CDR2 sequences are SGDLS and YYNGEE. The CDR3 protein is CASSVVGQNTEAFF. The CDR3 nucleotides read TGTGCCAGCAGCGTAGTTGGGCAGAACACTGAAGCTTTCTTT.

CDR3 protein: CASSLESGSEQYF. For the CDR3, the DNA is TGTGCCAGCAGCTTAGAATCAGGGTCCGAGCAGTACTTC. The V call is TRBV11-2, the J call TRBJ2-7, with D tentatively TRBD1 (5 bases). Trimming pared 0 bases from V and 6 bases from J, leaving 9 bases between. CDR3 size: 13 residues. CDR1 is SGHAT, CDR2 FQNNGV, per germline.

In regard to this clone: The sample holds other DNA sequences that translate to the same CDR3. J is TRBJ1-6 and V is TRBV7-8, with D unresolved. The germline V gene encodes CDR1 SGHVS and CDR2 FQNEAQ. CDR3 length: 13 amino acids. The ends were cut back, 6 bases at V and 0 bases at J, with 3 bases in the middle. The CDR3 sequence: CASRSSYNSPLHF. CDR3 bases: TGTGCCAGCAGGAGCTCCTATAATTCACCCCTCCACTTT.

The chain employs TRBV12-5 and TRBJ1-1, with a tentative D call TRBD1 (5 bases). With 3 bases removed from V and 5 bases from J, the gap between germline ends came to 10 bases. CDR3 length: 13 residues. Per germline, CDR1 LGHNT and CDR2 FRNRAP. CDR3 coding DNA: TGTGCTAGTGGTTTCGAGGGGAGGACTGAAGCTTTCTTT. The encoded protein is CASGFEGRTEAFF.

This chain uses TRBV6-5 with TRBJ1-4; TRBD1 aligns across 7 bases. This CDR3 spans 15 amino acids. V was clipped by 5 bases and J by 4 bases; unmatched bases: 7. Germline V CDR1 and CDR2: MNHEY, SVGAGI. CDR3 region: CASSRQGPFNEKLFF. CDR3 bases: TGTGCCAGCAGTAGACAGGGCCCATTTAATGAAAAACTGTTTTTT.

V gene TRBV18 combines with J gene TRBJ2-1; D is uncertain. The CDR3 spans 14 residues. Per germline, CDR1 KGHSH and CDR2 LQKENI. V gave up 0 bases and J gave up 4 bases, with 7 bases separating them. CDR3 region: CASSPPVQYNEQFF. The CDR3 coding sequence is TGTGCCAGCTCACCACCGGTCCAGTACAATGAGCAGTTCTTC.

The CDR3 spells CASSMGQGSHQETQYF. CDR3 bases: TGCGCCAGCAGCATGGGACAGGGTTCCCACCAAGAGACCCAGTACTTC. The chain uses TRBV5-1 and TRBJ2-5, with 9 bases fitting TRBD1. This CDR3 is built from 16 residues. V was clipped by 4 bases and J by 0 bases; unmatched bases: 7. Looked up from germline, CDR1 is SGHRS and CDR2 is YFSETQ.

Turning to this clone: This CDR3 is also generated by other DNA sequences in the sample. V gene TRBV9 combines with J gene TRBJ1-2, with D maybe TRBD1 (6 bases). In germline, CDR1 is SGDLS, CDR2 YYNGEE. This CDR3 region has 12 residues. V was shortened by 0 bases and J by 8 bases, with 8 bases between the two germline ends. In nucleotides, the CDR3 is TGTGCCAGCAGCGTAGGGGGGGGCGGCTACACCTTC. It is translated as CASSVGGGGYTF.

CDR3 DNA sequence: TGTGCCAGCAGTGAAGCCGGGGGGGCGGGATTCGGTAGTAGCTATGGCTACACCTTC. The encoded protein is CASSEAGGAGFGSSYGYTF. This chain connects TRBV6-1 to TRBJ1-2, with D possibly TRBD1 on 6 matching bases. The CDR3 extends over 19 amino acids. Trimming left V 0 bases short and J 4 bases short, with 24 bases between. Germline V gene lookup returns CDR1 MNHNS and CDR2 SASEGT.

The genes are TRBV15 and TRBJ1-2; 7 bases line up with TRBD1. Per the germline V gene, CDR1 is LNHNV and CDR2 is YYDKDF (reference sequence). The junction had 3 bases not matched to a gene; V was cut back by 0 bases and J by 8 bases. This CDR3 has 13 residues. CDR3 nucleotide sequence: TGTGCCACCAGCAGAGACCGGACAGGAGGCTACACCTTC. Translating it yields CATSRDRTGGYTF.

The chain uses TRBV11-2 and TRBJ1-1, with no clear D. CDR3 length equals 14 residues. Germline CDR1 SGHAT, CDR2 FQNNGV. Trimming pared 4 bases from V and 4 bases from J, leaving 13 bases between. CDR3 coding DNA: TGTGCCAGCAGCTCGGGAGTACTAGGCACTGAAGCTTTCTTT. Its translation: CASSSGVLGTEAFF.

The J gene is TRBJ2-7, the V gene TRBV7-9; D remains unclear. The CDR3 has 15 residues. Trimming stripped 5 bases from V and 2 bases from J, with 16 bases between. Germline V gives CDR1 SEHNR, CDR2 FQNEAQ (reference sequence). CDR3 in amino acids: CASSPDAVNPYEQYF. The CDR3 bases are TGTGCCAGCAGCCCCGACGCGGTTAACCCCTACGAGCAGTACTTC.

This clone has just one count. J is TRBJ2-2 and V is TRBV5-1, with D maybe TRBD2 (5 bases). The CDR3 contains 15 residues. Germline CDR1 SGHRS, CDR2 YFSETQ. Trimming removed 6 bases at V and 3 bases at J, with 15 bases between. The CDR3 DNA sequence: TGCGCCAGCAATCCCTCCCCGGGGTACACCGGGGAGCTGTTTTTT. It encodes CASNPSPGYTGELFF.

The rearrangement joins TRBV11-2 to TRBJ1-2; 7 bases fit TRBD1. The V gene end was trimmed by 2 bases and the J gene end by 5 bases; junction bases not matched to a gene: 8. The germline gives CDR1 SGHAT, CDR2 FQNNGV. The CDR3 is made up of 15 amino acids. CDR3: CASSLLRGLDYGYTF. The CDR3 region has the DNA TGTGCCAGCAGCTTACTTAGGGGGCTCGATTATGGCTACACCTTC.

CDR3 DNA: TGTGCCAGCAGTCCCACACGCGGGACCCCAGGGAATGAGCAGTTCTTC. It specifies CASSPTRGTPGNEQFF. This chain connects TRBV27 to TRBJ2-1, with D maybe TRBD2 (6 bases). Germline V gene lookup returns CDR1 MNHEY and CDR2 SMNVEV (reference sequence). Trimming removed 5 bases at V and 7 bases at J, with 21 bases between. The length of the CDR3 is 16 residues.

J is TRBJ2-5 and V is TRBV7-2; D unresolved. The CDR3 has 15 amino acids. CDR1 SGHTA and CDR2 FQGNSA come from the germline V gene. The V end lost 1 base, the J end lost 1 base, and 10 bases lay between the germline ends. The DNA of the CDR3 is TGTGCCAGCAGCTTAGTGTGGCGGCCCCAAGAGACCCAGTACTTC. It codes for CASSLVWRPQETQYF.

This clone was detected only once. The chain recombines TRBV5-1 with TRBJ2-5; 14 bases match TRBD2. Germline values: CDR1 SGHRS, CDR2 YFSETQ. The trim removed 1 base at V and 11 bases at J, leaving 4 bases unmatched. The CDR3 has 14 amino acids. The CDR3 region has the DNA TGCGCCAGCAGCTTGCCGGGACTAGCGGGGGAGCAGTACTTC. Translated, it gives CASSLPGLAGEQYF.

The chain couples TRBV28 to TRBJ1-5; perhaps TRBD1 as D (5 bases). The CDR3 runs 15 residues. Germline V CDR1 and CDR2: MDHEN, SYDVKM. V gave up 3 bases and J gave up 0 bases, with 9 bases separating them. The CDR3 region is CASSFGGDSNQPQHF. The CDR3 coding sequence is TGTGCCAGCAGTTTTGGAGGGGATAGCAATCAGCCCCAGCATTTT.

This chain links TRBV28 with TRBJ1-3, with D unclear. The ends were cut back, 5 bases at V and 0 bases at J, with 14 bases in the middle. CDR3 length: 16 amino acids. From germline, CDR1 is MDHEN and CDR2 SYDVKM. In DNA form, the CDR3 reads TGTGCCAGCAGTATCCCCATCGCGTTCTCTGGAAACACCATATATTTT. Amino acids: CASSIPIAFSGNTIYF.